The 28 T cell receptor beta chains given below trace back to one sample, sequenced in a study of Graves' ophthalmopathy and Graves' hyperthyroidism. Researchers took RNA transcripts and amplified TCR beta CDR3 regions from them. A first-round RT-PCR used HTBI primers, followed by a second-round multiplex PCR. Via MiXCR, TCRdb re-called the multiplex PCR reads, giving one row per CDR3 protein. The sample shows under 200,000 distinct CDR3 sequences, under 40% of them seen only once. The sequencing input was peripheral blood. These receptors all stem from a woman aged 40 to 49 with Graves' ophthalmopathy.

The chain is built from TRBV6-2 or TRBV6-3 and TRBJ2-5; D possibly corresponds to TRBD2 (7 bases). Germline CDR1 is MNHEY and CDR2 is SVGEGT. The CDR3 extends over 15 amino acids. The V end was cut by 10 bases, the J end by 2 bases, with 20 bases between. The CDR3 is CATGEGFSSQETQYF. In DNA form, the CDR3 reads TGTGCCACAGGGGAGGGATTTTCGTCTCAAGAGACCCAGTACTTC.

The chain is built from TRBV28 and TRBJ1-2; maybe TRBD1 (5 bases). The CDR3 spans 14 residues. Trimming stripped 5 bases from V and 6 bases from J, with 16 bases between. Germline loops: CDR1 MDHEN, CDR2 SYDVKM. The CDR3: CASSEGFSLNGYTF. Written as DNA, the CDR3 is TGTGCCAGCAGTGAGGGGTTCAGCCTCAATGGCTACACCTTC.

Many counts were recorded for this clonotype. This rearrangement joins TRBV20-1 to TRBJ2-7, with D possibly being TRBD1 (5 bases). This CDR3 has 13 amino acids. With 7 bases removed from V and 2 bases from J, the gap between germline ends came to 15 bases. From germline, CDR1 is DFQATT and CDR2 SNEGSKA (reference sequence). In nucleotides, the CDR3 is TGCAGTGTTCAGGGAACAAAAACCTACGAGCAGTACTTC. Its protein is CSVQGTKTYEQYF.

The rearrangement links TRBV6-2 or TRBV6-3 to TRBJ2-7; 11 bases fit TRBD2. Looked up from germline, CDR1 is MNHEY and CDR2 is SVGEGT. V lost 5 bases and J lost 6; bases outside the gene matches: 6. CDR3 length: 14 amino acids. In nucleotides, the CDR3 is TGTGCCAGCAGTCTTAGCGGGAGGGCCTCCGAGCAGTACTTC. Translating it yields CASSLSGRASEQYF.

The chain couples TRBV6-2 or TRBV6-3 to TRBJ1-1, with TRBD1 matching 8 bases. The CDR3 consists of 15 residues. The J segment lost 10 bases and the V segment lost 4 bases, leaving 14 bases of the junction unmatched. Germline-derived CDR1 and CDR2 are MNHEY and SVGEGT. CDR3 coding DNA: TGTGCCAGCAGTTTAAGAGGGACAGGTCTTCTCGGAGCTTTCTTT. Its protein product is CASSLRGTGLLGAFF.

The chain recombines TRBV24-1 with TRBJ1-1; D gene unclear. Germline loops: CDR1 KGHDR, CDR2 SFDVKD. The CDR3 extends over 12 amino acids. The V and J ends lost 5 bases and 5 bases respectively, with 8 bases between them. The CDR3 coding sequence is TGTGCCACCAGTGGAGTGGGGACTGAAGCTTTCTTT. Translated, it gives CATSGVGTEAFF.

This clonotype was seen many times. The chain carries TRBV7-6 and TRBJ1-1; the D gene is possibly TRBD1 (5 bases). V was clipped by 2 bases and J by 1 base, with 11 bases between them. Germline V gene data show CDR1 as SGHVS and CDR2 as FNYEAQ. The CDR3 is 15 residues long. The CDR3 sequence is CASSLSVQGNTEAFF. Written as DNA, the CDR3 is TGTGCCAGCAGCTTATCGGTTCAGGGGAACACTGAAGCTTTCTTT.

V gene TRBV7-2 combines with J gene TRBJ2-7; D is ambiguous. Germline V gives CDR1 SGHTA, CDR2 FQGNSA. This CDR3 is 14 amino acids long. V lost 0 bases, J lost 3 bases, and 9 bases lay in between. DNA for the CDR3: TGTGCCAGCAGCTTAGCGCATGGCAGCTACGAGCAGTACTTC. This codes for CASSLAHGSYEQYF.

The chain combines TRBV20-1 with TRBJ2-7, with a tentative D call TRBD2 (5 bases). CDR1 is DFQATT and CDR2 is SNEGSKA in the germline V gene (reference sequence). With 0 bases removed from V and 6 bases from J, the gap between germline ends came to 12 bases. CDR3 length: 13 amino acids. The CDR3 protein is CSARESGGGEQYF. CDR3 coding DNA: TGCAGTGCTAGAGAGTCCGGAGGTGGCGAGCAGTACTTC.

The chain carries TRBV18 and TRBJ2-5, with 7 positions matching TRBD1. The germline V gene encodes CDR1 KGHSH and CDR2 LQKENI. The CDR3 consists of 17 residues. With 6 bases clipped from V and 5 bases from J, the junction kept 18 bases outside the gene matches. The CDR3 sequence is CASSRQGFYGREETQYF. The CDR3 DNA reads as TGTGCCAGCTCTAGACAGGGATTTTATGGTCGAGAGGAGACCCAGTACTTC.

This chain uses TRBV11-2 with TRBJ2-5; the match to TRBD1 covers 7 bases. The CDR3 spans 15 residues. The trim removed 5 bases at V and 3 bases at J, leaving 9 bases unmatched. CDR1 and CDR2 (germline): SGHAT, FQNNGV. This CDR3 is CASSSRDRQKETQYF. The DNA of the CDR3 is TGTGCCAGCAGCAGCCGGGACAGACAAAAAGAGACCCAGTACTTC. Variable domain in full (rest from reference TRBV11-2 and TRBJ2-5): EAGVAQSPRYKIIEKRQSVAFWCNPISGHATLYWYQQILGQGPKLLIQFQNNGVVDDSQLPKDRFSAERLKGVDSTLKIQPAKLEDSAVYLCASSSRDRQKETQYFGPGTRLLVL.

This clonotype was recorded many times. The gene calls are TRBV11-2 and TRBJ2-7; D not certain. CDR1 and CDR2 (germline): SGHAT, FQNNGV. V was clipped by 5 bases and J by 4 bases, with 3 bases between them. This CDR3 has 10 residues. The CDR3 DNA follows: TGTGCCAGCAGCGAATACGAGCAGTACTTC. Its translation is CASSEYEQYF.

This clonotype was counted ten times or more. The chain has TRBV28 and TRBJ1-2; D gene unclear. The CDR3 length is 15 residues. Germline CDR1 and CDR2: MDHEN and SYDVKM. The V end lost 6 bases, the J end lost 6 bases, and 20 bases lay between the germline ends. CDR3 DNA sequence: TGTGCCAGCAGCTTTTGGCCCATCGGGGTCGATGGCTACACCTTC. This codes for CASSFWPIGVDGYTF.

This clonotype was seen at least ten times. The CDR3 sequence: CASSSAGDTEAFF. The CDR3 DNA reads as TGTGCCAGCAGCTCCGCAGGAGACACTGAAGCTTTCTTT. The chain carries TRBV7-2 and TRBJ1-1; D unclear. Per germline, CDR1 SGHTA and CDR2 FQGNSA. V was cut by 4 bases and J by 3 bases, with 9 bases left in between. The CDR3 totals 13 residues.

This clonotype was seen many times. The V and J genes are TRBV10-2 and TRBJ2-7; D is tentatively TRBD1 or TRBD2 (5 bases each). Looked up from germline, CDR1 is WSHSY and CDR2 is SAAADI. V was cut by 4 bases and J by 2 bases, with 9 bases left in between. CDR3 length equals 13 residues. The CDR3: CASSGSGPYEQYF. CDR3 sequence (DNA): TGCGCCAGCAGTGGATCGGGACCCTACGAGCAGTACTTC.

Many counts were recorded for this clonotype. V and J are TRBV18 and TRBJ2-7; 9 positions match TRBD1. The CDR3 covers 14 residues. Germline V gene data show CDR1 as KGHSH and CDR2 as LQKENI. V lost 3 bases to trimming and J lost 5 bases; unmatched junction nucleotides: 5. CDR3 bases: TGTGCCAGCTCACCGGGACAGGGAACGAACGAGCAGTACTTC. Its translation is CASSPGQGTNEQYF.

This clonotype was observed at least ten times. The chain carries TRBV30 and TRBJ2-7, with D hard to call. V lost 5 bases to trimming and J lost 3 bases, with 11 bases between them. The V gene's germline CDR1 is GTSNPN and CDR2 SVGIG (reference sequence). The CDR3 consists of 12 residues. In DNA form, the CDR3 reads TGTGCCTGGGGTAAAAAATACTACGAGCAGTACTTC. Protein: CAWGKKYYEQYF.

This chain uses TRBV7-9 with TRBJ2-7; maybe TRBD2 (5 bases). The CDR3 covers 12 residues. Germline V gives CDR1 SEHNR, CDR2 FQNEAQ (reference sequence). V lost 4 bases and J 11 bases, leaving 15 bases between the germline ends. The CDR3 coding sequence is TGTGCCAGCAGCTCGGAAAGCGGTACTGAGTACTTC. It codes for CASSSESGTEYF.

This clonotype was seen ten or more times. The rearrangement links TRBV7-2 to TRBJ1-5; no clear D gene. The CDR3 covers 14 residues. V lost 3 bases, J lost 5 bases, and 11 bases lay in between. CDR1 SGHTA and CDR2 FQGNSA come from the germline V gene. CDR3 in DNA: TGTGCCAGCAGCTTTCGGGCGCAGGATCAGCCCCAGCATTTT. Protein sequence: CASSFRAQDQPQHF.

This clonotype was observed a few times. The rearrangement links TRBV6-2 or TRBV6-3 to TRBJ2-7; 10 bases are a match to TRBD2. This CDR3 has 18 residues. Germline CDR1 is MNHEY and CDR2 is SVGEGT. Losses at the gene ends were 5 bases for V and 0 bases for J; bases not matched to a gene: 13. The CDR3 coding sequence is TGTGCCAGCAGTCCCCGACTAGCGGGCTTGACCCCCTCCTACGAGCAGTACTTC. Residues: CASSPRLAGLTPSYEQYF.

This clonotype was detected many times. This chain joins TRBV12-5 and TRBJ1-6; 11 nucleotides line up with TRBD1. With 2 bases clipped from V and 8 bases from J, the junction kept 14 bases outside the gene matches. The germline V gene has CDR1 LGHNT and CDR2 FRNRAP. The CDR3 spans 19 residues. The CDR3 DNA sequence: TGTGCTAGTGGTTTGACCCGGTCCGGGACAGGGGGTACCTATTCACCCCTCCACTTT. Its protein is CASGLTRSGTGGTYSPLHF.

This clonotype was seen once. V is TRBV19 and J is TRBJ2-7; no reliable D call. Per germline, CDR1 LNHDA and CDR2 SQIVND (reference sequence). Trimming stripped 4 bases from V and 7 bases from J, with 8 bases between. This CDR3 region has 11 residues. This CDR3 reads CASSRGSEQYF. CDR3 DNA: TGTGCCAGTAGTAGGGGTTCGGAGCAGTACTTC. Looking up the rest from reference TRBV19 and TRBJ2-7 gives the full variable domain: DGGITQSPKYLFRKEGQNVTLSCEQNLNHDAMYWYRQDPGQGLRLIYYSQIVNDFQKGDIAEGYSVSREKKESFPLTVTSAQKNPTAFYLCASSRGSEQYFGPGTRLTVT.

This sequence joins TRBV15 and TRBJ2-3, with 10 bases that match TRBD1. Trimming took 6 bases from V and 3 from J; bases not matched to a gene: 6. The V gene's germline CDR1 is LNHNV and CDR2 YYDKDF (reference sequence). The CDR3 contains 15 residues. The CDR3 DNA follows: TGTGCCACCAGGCCGGGGACAGGGGTTACAGATACGCAGTATTTT. Amino acid sequence: CATRPGTGVTDTQYF.

This clonotype was seen at least ten times. The chain joins TRBV6-2 or TRBV6-3 to TRBJ1-1, with D unclear. The V gene's germline CDR1 is MNHEY and CDR2 SVGEGT. This CDR3 comprises 14 residues. Trimming shortened V by 4 bases and J by 2 bases, and 11 bases separated the two germline ends. This CDR3 is CASSSYRYNTEAFF. CDR3 nucleotide sequence: TGTGCCAGCAGTTCTTACAGATACAACACTGAAGCTTTCTTT.

The rearrangement joins TRBV28 to TRBJ1-1; D remains ambiguous. This CDR3 spans 12 amino acids. The V gene's germline CDR1 is MDHEN and CDR2 SYDVKM. The V end was cut by 5 bases, the J end by 4 bases, with 8 bases between. The CDR3 protein is CASSLIVTEAFF. The CDR3 DNA sequence: TGTGCCAGCAGTCTGATAGTCACTGAAGCTTTCTTT. Supplemented by reference TRBV28 and TRBJ1-1, the full variable domain reads DVKVTQSSRYLVKRTGEKVFLECVQDMDHENMFWYRQDPGLGLRLIYFSYDVKMKEKGDIPEGYSVSREKKERFSLILESASTNQTSMYLCASSLIVTEAFFGQGTRLTVV.

The sample holds many counts of this clonotype. CDR3 nucleotide sequence: TGTGCCAGCAGCTCGGGGCGAGGAAACACCATATATTTT. Protein: CASSSGRGNTIYF. The chain employs TRBV5-4 and TRBJ1-3; possibly TRBD1 for D (5 bases). V lost 3 bases and J 4 bases, leaving 8 bases between the germline ends. Germline CDR1 SGHNT, CDR2 YYREEE (reference sequence). This CDR3 comprises 13 residues.

This clonotype was detected many times. The gene calls are TRBV12-3 or TRBV12-4 and TRBJ2-2, with 7 nucleotides matching TRBD2. Trimming at V came to 7 bases and at J to 0 bases, leaving 5 bases not matched to a gene. This CDR3 region has 15 residues. DNA for the CDR3: TGTGCCAGCATTACCGGGGGGACGAACACCGGGGAGCTGTTTTTT. Protein product: CASITGGTNTGELFF.

This clonotype was recorded at least ten times. V and J are TRBV18 and TRBJ2-2, with unresolved D. The CDR3 loop spans 11 amino acids. The V and J ends lost 0 bases and 7 bases respectively, with 0 bases between them. CDR1 is KGHSH and CDR2 is LQKENI in the germline V gene. The CDR3 sequence: CASSPPGELFF. In nucleotides, the CDR3 is TGTGCCAGCTCACCACCCGGGGAGCTGTTTTTT. Full variable domain (outside the CDR3, taken from reference TRBV18 and TRBJ2-2): NAGVMQNPRHLVRRRGQEARLRCSPMKGHSHVYWYRQLPEEGLKFMVYLQKENIIDESGMPKERFSAEFPKEGPSILRIQQVVRGDSAAYFCASSPPGELFFGEGSRLTVL.